This is a list of T cell receptor beta chains from one sample in a study of identical twins. TCRdb reanalysed the 5' RACE reads using MiXCR and keeps one entry per CDR3 protein. Of about 520,000 distinct CDR3 sequences listed, under 25% are singletons. The sample was also linked to a second study, of T cells expressing NK-cell markers.

The source material was CD4+ T cells sorted from blood. The source is a woman aged 18-29 years in good health. Each CDR3 is given with its conserved first and last residue. A D gene is named only where the DNA matches it firmly. Size values are once, few and many counts, or a class for expanded clones, and some rows have none.

abundance: .; d_gene: .; j_gene: TRBJ2-5; v_gene: TRBV20-1; CDR3aa: CSARDRDRPGTQYF; CDR3nt: TGCAGTGCTAGAGATAGAGACAGACCTGGGACCCAGTACTTC
abundance: few; d_gene: .; j_gene: TRBJ1-2; v_gene: TRBV20-1; CDR3aa: CSARERGYYGYTF; CDR3nt: TGCAGTGCTAGAGAACGGGGGTACTATGGCTACACCTTC
abundance: few; d_gene: .; j_gene: TRBJ2-7; v_gene: TRBV5-1; CDR3aa: CASSLAAGNYEQYF; CDR3nt: TGCGCCAGCAGCTTGGCGGCAGGGAACTACGAGCAGTACTTC
abundance: few; d_gene: .; j_gene: TRBJ2-4; v_gene: TRBV29-1; CDR3aa: CSVVAGAAKNIQYF; CDR3nt: TGCAGCGTTGTGGCAGGGGCGGCGAAAAACATTCAGTACTTC
abundance: .; d_gene: .; j_gene: TRBJ2-1; v_gene: TRBV12-3/TRBV12-4; CDR3aa: CASSLRGWEQFF; CDR3nt: TGTGCCAGCAGTTTAAGGGGATGGGAGCAGTTCTTC
abundance: few; d_gene: .; j_gene: TRBJ1-4; v_gene: TRBV20-1; CDR3aa: CSASLRATNEKLFF; CDR3nt: TGCAGTGCTTCCCTCAGGGCGACTAATGAAAAACTGTTTTTT
abundance: .; d_gene: .; j_gene: TRBJ2-1; v_gene: TRBV5-1; CDR3aa: CASSLSPSRGRFF; CDR3nt: TGCGCCAGCAGCTTGTCCCCTTCCCGGGGGCGGTTCTTC
abundance: few; d_gene: .; j_gene: TRBJ1-2; v_gene: TRBV20-1; CDR3aa: CSARQGLDYGYTF; CDR3nt: TGCAGTGCTAGGCAGGGATTGGACTATGGCTACACCTTC
abundance: few; d_gene: .; j_gene: TRBJ2-3; v_gene: TRBV5-1; CDR3aa: CASSLEAGQSTDTQYF; CDR3nt: TGCGCCAGCAGCTTGGAAGCGGGACAAAGCACAGATACGCAGTATTTT
abundance: .; d_gene: .; j_gene: TRBJ2-3; v_gene: TRBV30; CDR3aa: CGSGSTDTQYF; CDR3nt: TGTGGTAGCGGTAGCACAGATACGCAGTATTTT
abundance: .; d_gene: .; j_gene: TRBJ2-3; v_gene: TRBV7-2; CDR3aa: CASSLTGTYTDTQYF; CDR3nt: TGTGCCAGCAGCTTAACGGGCACGTACACAGATACGCAGTATTTT
abundance: .; d_gene: .; j_gene: TRBJ1-2; v_gene: TRBV15; CDR3aa: CATSRDSVGNYGYTF; CDR3nt: TGTGCCACCAGCAGAGACTCCGTCGGTAACTATGGCTACACCTTC
abundance: few; d_gene: .; j_gene: TRBJ1-5; v_gene: TRBV6-2/TRBV6-3; CDR3aa: CASSYSIVTGGDRNQPQHF; CDR3nt: TGTGCCAGCAGTTACTCGATAGTCACGGGAGGAGATCGCAATCAGCCCCAGCATTTT
abundance: few; d_gene: TRBD2; j_gene: TRBJ2-5; v_gene: TRBV20-1; CDR3aa: CSASVGGSREETQYF; CDR3nt: TGCAGTGCTAGCGTTGGCGGGAGTAGGGAAGAGACCCAGTACTTC
abundance: .; d_gene: .; j_gene: TRBJ1-1; v_gene: TRBV12-3/TRBV12-4; CDR3aa: CASSLIFNTEAFF; CDR3nt: TGTGCCAGCAGTTTAATCTTCAACACTGAAGCTTTCTTT